This is a list of T cell receptor beta chains from one sample in a study of T cells in Graves' hyperthyroidism and ophthalmopathy. Each CDR3 protein is one row after TCRdb ran MiXCR on the multiplex PCR reads. The repertoire has under 400,000 distinct CDR3 sequences, about 15% of them found once; the top ten carry about 11%. The sequencing sample was made of blood. These receptors all stem from a woman aged 55-69 years with Graves' hyperthyroidism. Each CDR3 is given with its conserved first and last residue. Expanded clones get a size class; other rows say once, few or many, or leave the size out.

V gene | clone size | CDR3 protein
TRBV5-1 | few | CASSYTGLAGPDTQYF
TRBV27 | NA | CASSQFGTGFYNEQFF
TRBV7-3 | many | CASSPPGRTEAFF
TRBV5-4 | few | CASSWGVAGGDTQYF
TRBV11-2 | many | CASSLVGSDKNIQYF
TRBV5-1 | many | CASSLQGATNEKLFF
TRBV19 | NA | CASSMGGETQYF
TRBV12-3/TRBV12-4 | NA | CASSYVSRGLAARLLFTDTQYF
TRBV6-2/TRBV6-3 | many | CASSSGLAGPSYEQYF
TRBV2 | many | CASRDGYNEQFF
TRBV27 | few | CATRNSGGVELFF
TRBV14 | NA | CASSQGGSSTDTQYF
TRBV12-3/TRBV12-4 | NA | CASSGGTRDTYEQYF
TRBV3-1 | few | CASSPRAGGLVEKLFF
TRBV6-5 | NA | CASSSYRTSGRGREQFF
TRBV30 | many | CAWEGQEFYGYTF
TRBV7-2 | many | CASSSPLRVYEQYF
TRBV7-3 | NA | CASSLGGSRGEQFF
TRBV15 | many | CATSRDMANTYEQYF
TRBV19 | NA | CASSIVSPPGAFF
TRBV24-1 | many | CATSDTGQGNEKLFF
TRBV7-9 | few | CASSLGPGASETQYF
TRBV18 | many | CASSPWGQGMNTEAFF
TRBV7-2 | NA | CASSSTGGRYEQFF
TRBV7-9 | many | CASSLRREAFKNIQYF
TRBV20-1 | many | CSASPWGDGYTF
TRBV12-3/TRBV12-4 | many | CASSFWVNTEAFF
TRBV18 | few | CASSNGQSGYTIYF
TRBV11-3 | many | CASSRTRGKRVTDTQYF
TRBV11-2 | many | CASSRVQGAKETQYF
TRBV24-1 | many | CATSDYRWRGARGYTF
TRBV3-1 | many | CASSLPRAPREETQYF
TRBV12-3/TRBV12-4 | many | CASSPAVGNTIYF
TRBV19 | few | CASSGPPTGEQYF
TRBV7-9 | many | CASSLGPGALHF
TRBV30 | many | CAWRGSGNTIYF
TRBV11-2 | NA | CASSIRGTSTGRNEQFF
TRBV27 | NA | CASSAMSHSTDTQYF
TRBV5-4 | NA | CASSFDRVNSPLHF